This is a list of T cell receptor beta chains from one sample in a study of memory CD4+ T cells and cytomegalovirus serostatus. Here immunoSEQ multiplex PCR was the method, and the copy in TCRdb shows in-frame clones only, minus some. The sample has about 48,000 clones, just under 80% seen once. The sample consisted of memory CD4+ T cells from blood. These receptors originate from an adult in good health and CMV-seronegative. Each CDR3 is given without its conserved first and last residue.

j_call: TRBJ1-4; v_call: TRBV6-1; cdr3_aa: ASSAAGWDEKLF
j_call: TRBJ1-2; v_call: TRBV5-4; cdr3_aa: ASSWLGQAINYGYT
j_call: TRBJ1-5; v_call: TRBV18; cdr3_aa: ASSPRGQGDNQPQH
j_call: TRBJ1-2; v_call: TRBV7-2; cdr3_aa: ASSLEVVGTGHGYT
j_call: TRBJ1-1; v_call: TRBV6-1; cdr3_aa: ASREQWAEAF
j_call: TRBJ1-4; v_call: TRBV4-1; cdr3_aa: ASSQAGGDEKLF
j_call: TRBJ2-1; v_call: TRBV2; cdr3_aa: ASSAMGQLLDNEQF
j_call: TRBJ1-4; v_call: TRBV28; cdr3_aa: ASSFTGIEKLF
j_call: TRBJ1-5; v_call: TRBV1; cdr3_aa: TSSQKRAPLSNQPQH
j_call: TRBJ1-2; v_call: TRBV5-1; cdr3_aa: ASSLDTYGYT
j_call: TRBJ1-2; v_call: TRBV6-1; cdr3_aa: ASSEGQGRGVGYT
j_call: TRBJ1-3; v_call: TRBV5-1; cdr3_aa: ASSGTERNTIY
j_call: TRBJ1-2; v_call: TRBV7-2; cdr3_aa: ASSSSVRARDYGYT
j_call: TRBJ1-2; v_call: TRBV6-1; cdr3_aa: ASSEPGQPNYGYT
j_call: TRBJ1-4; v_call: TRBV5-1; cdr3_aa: ASSQGGSNEKLF
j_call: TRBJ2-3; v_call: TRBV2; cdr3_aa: ASSISGGSTDTQY
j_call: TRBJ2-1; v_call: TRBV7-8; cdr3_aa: ASSSPSNRQSYNEQF
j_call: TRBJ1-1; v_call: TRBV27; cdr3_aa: ASSSIQGLKAF
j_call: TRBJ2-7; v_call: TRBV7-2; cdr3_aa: ASSLATSGGYEQY
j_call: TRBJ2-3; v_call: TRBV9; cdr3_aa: ASSARGGTDTQY
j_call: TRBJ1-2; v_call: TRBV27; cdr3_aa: ASSLGARNYGYT
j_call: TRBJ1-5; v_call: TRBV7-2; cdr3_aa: ASSPARGERNQPQH
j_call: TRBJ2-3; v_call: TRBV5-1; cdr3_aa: ASILGGSTDTQY
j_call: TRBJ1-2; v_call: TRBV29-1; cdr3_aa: SVGSGGHGYT
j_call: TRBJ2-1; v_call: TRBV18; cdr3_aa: ASSWTSGHEQF
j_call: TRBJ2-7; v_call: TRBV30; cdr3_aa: AWSVHSGGSYEQY
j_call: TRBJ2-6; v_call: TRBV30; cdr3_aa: AWGGHTTGANVLT